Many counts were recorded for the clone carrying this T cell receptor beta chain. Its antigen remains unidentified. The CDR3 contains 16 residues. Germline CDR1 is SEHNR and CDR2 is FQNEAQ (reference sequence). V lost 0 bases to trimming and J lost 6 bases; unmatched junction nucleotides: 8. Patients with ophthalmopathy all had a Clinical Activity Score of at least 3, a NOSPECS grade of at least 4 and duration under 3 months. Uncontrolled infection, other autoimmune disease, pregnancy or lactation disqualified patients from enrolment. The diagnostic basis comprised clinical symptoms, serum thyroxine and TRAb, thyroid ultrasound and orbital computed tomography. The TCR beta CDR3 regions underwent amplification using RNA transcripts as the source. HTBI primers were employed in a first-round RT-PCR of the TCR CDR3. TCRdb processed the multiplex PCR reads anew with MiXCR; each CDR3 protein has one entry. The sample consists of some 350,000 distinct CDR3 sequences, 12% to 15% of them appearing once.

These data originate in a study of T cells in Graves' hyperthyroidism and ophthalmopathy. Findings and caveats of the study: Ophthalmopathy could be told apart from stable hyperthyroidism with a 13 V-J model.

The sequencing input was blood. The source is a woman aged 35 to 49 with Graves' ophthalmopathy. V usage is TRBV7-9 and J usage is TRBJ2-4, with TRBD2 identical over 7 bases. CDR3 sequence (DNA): TGTGCCAGCAGCTTAGCAGGTAGCGGGCGCGCAAACATTCAGTACTTC. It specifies CASSLAGSGRANIQYF.